The 29 T cell receptor beta chains listed next were all sequenced from one sample in a study of blood T cell repertoires in COVID-19. Sequencing used immunoSEQ multiplex PCR; TCRdb keeps in-frame clones, though not all of them. The table has fewer than 300,000 clones, approximately 78% seen once. Sequenced sample: PBMCs or T cells enriched from blood (not recorded which). These receptors originate from a man aged 35-49 years who had been exposed to COVID-19.

This clone was recorded only once. The chain carries TRBV5-8 and TRBJ2-7, with 8 bases fitting TRBD1. The length of the CDR3 is 15 residues. V lost 4 bases to trimming and J lost 2 bases; unmatched junction nucleotides: 8. Germline V lookup: CDR1 SGHTS, CDR2 YDEGEE. The CDR3 spells CASSPAWTGTYEQYF. The CDR3 DNA follows: TGTGCCAGCAGCCCCGCTTGGACAGGGACCTACGAGCAGTACTTC.

The rearrangement links TRBV7-3 to TRBJ1-6; 10 positions match TRBD1. Unmatched junction bases numbered 4, after V lost 5 bases and J lost 9 bases. Germline assignment: CDR1 SGHTA and CDR2 FQGTGA. This CDR3 is 14 amino acids long. CDR3 bases: TGTGCCAGCAGCACCGGGACAGGGGTTTCACCCCTCCACTTT. Protein product: CASSTGTGVSPLHF.

The CDR3 protein is CASSPRAGEYGDTQYF. The CDR3 DNA reads TGTGCCAGCAGCCCCCGAGCAGGGGAGTACGGGGATACGCAGTATTTT. The chain links TRBV11-3 to TRBJ2-3; a weak D match, TRBD1 (6 bases). This CDR3 region has 16 residues. Germline assignment: CDR1 SGHNT and CDR2 YENEEA. Trimming left V 5 bases short and J 6 bases short, with 21 bases between.

The gene calls are TRBV3-1 (or the pseudogene TRBV3-2) and TRBJ2-2, with D maybe TRBD2 (5 bases). V dropped 4 bases and J dropped 1 base, with 10 bases sitting between them. The CDR3 is 15 amino acids. Germline V CDR1 and CDR2: LGHDT, YNNKEL (reference sequence). The CDR3 nucleotides read TGTGCCAGCAGCCCCCGGAGCGGGAACACCGGGGAGCTGTTTTTT. Amino acid sequence: CASSPRSGNTGELFF.

The chain recombines TRBV7-9 with TRBJ1-5; D gene uncertain. The V and J ends lost 8 bases and 2 bases respectively, with 16 bases between them. This CDR3 has 15 amino acids. Germline values: CDR1 SEHNR, CDR2 FQNEAQ (reference sequence). The CDR3 protein is CASAQSGVGNQPQHF. The CDR3 nucleotides are TGTGCCAGCGCCCAGTCTGGAGTCGGCAATCAGCCCCAGCATTTT.

The chain employs TRBV10-2 and TRBJ2-7, with 7 positions matching TRBD1. CDR1 and CDR2 from the germline V gene are WSHSY and SAAADI. The length of the CDR3 is 12 residues. J lost 10 bases, V lost 5 bases, and 8 bases had no gene match. CDR3 protein: CASSPGGPEQYF. The CDR3 bases are TGCGCCAGCAGTCCAGGGGGACCTGAACAGTACTTC.

In this sample, this clone turned up many times. The J gene is TRBJ2-2, the V gene TRBV30; no firm D call. CDR1 GTSNPN and CDR2 SVGIG come from the germline V gene (reference sequence). The CDR3 contains 15 residues. V was cut by 2 bases and J by 4 bases, with 14 bases left in between. The CDR3 DNA reads TGTGCCTGGAGTCGCCTACGTCTAGTCACCGGGGAGCTGTTTTTT. This encodes CAWSRLRLVTGELFF. Full variable domain (missing parts from reference TRBV30 and TRBJ2-2): SQTIHQWPATLVQPVGSPLSLECTVEGTSNPNLYWYRQAAGRGLQLLFYSVGIGQISSEVPQNLSASRPQDRQFILSSKKLLLSDSGFYLCAWSRLRLVTGELFFGEGSRLTVL.

The CDR3 coding sequence is TGTGCCAGCAGCCCCCAGGCGGGGTTAGGACCTCGTTACACCATATATTTT. Residues: CASSPQAGLGPRYTIYF. The chain uses TRBV21-1 and TRBJ1-3. TRBV21-1 is a documented pseudogene. The CDR3 sequence is 17 residues long.

The chain employs TRBV6-5 and TRBJ1-2, with 8 positions matching TRBD1. V gave up 2 bases and J gave up 9 bases; unmatched junction bases: 11. CDR1 is MNHEY and CDR2 is SVGAGI in the germline V gene. This CDR3 comprises 15 residues. CDR3 in amino acids: CASSYGAGGGGSYTF. The DNA of the CDR3 is TGTGCCAGCAGTTACGGGGCAGGGGGCGGTGGGAGCTACACCTTC.

The chain employs TRBV3-1 (or the pseudogene TRBV3-2) and TRBJ1-1; D remains unclear. The CDR3 contains 11 residues. V dropped 6 bases and J dropped 10 bases, with 12 bases sitting between them. The germline CDR1 and CDR2 sequences are LGHDT and YNNKEL (reference sequence). CDR3 residues: CASSRAGGAFF. The CDR3 coding sequence is TGTGCCAGCAGTCGGGCGGGTGGAGCTTTCTTT.

This chain joins TRBV9 and TRBJ2-3; weak D call: TRBD1 (6 bases). This CDR3 comprises 13 residues. Deletions cut 8 bases from V and 2 bases from J, with 12 bases between. Germline CDR1 is SGDLS and CDR2 is YYNGEE. The CDR3 loop is CARQGFDTDTQYF. For the CDR3, the DNA is TGTGCCAGACAGGGTTTCGACACAGATACGCAGTATTTT.

The J gene is TRBJ2-7, the V gene TRBV11-2; 9 bases map to TRBD1. The CDR3 has 15 residues. From germline, CDR1 is SGHAT and CDR2 FQNNGV. After removal of 5 bases from V and 4 bases from J, the junction contained 9 bases not matched to a gene. The CDR3 nucleotides are TGTGCCAGCAGCCAGGGACAGGGAGGTCTTTACGAGCAGTACTTC. Protein sequence: CASSQGQGGLYEQYF. The full variable domain, completed using reference TRBV11-2 and TRBJ2-7, is EAGVAQSPRYKIIEKRQSVAFWCNPISGHATLYWYQQILGQGPKLLIQFQNNGVVDDSQLPKDRFSAERLKGVDSTLKIQPAKLEDSAVYLCASSQGQGGLYEQYFGPGTRLTVT.

The chain combines TRBV19 with TRBJ1-2, with D tentatively TRBD1 (6 bases). Deletions cut 4 bases from V and 0 bases from J, with 9 bases between. Per germline, CDR1 LNHDA and CDR2 SQIVND (reference sequence). The CDR3 sequence is 14 residues long. The DNA of the CDR3 is TGTGCCAGTAGTACTACAGGGACTAACTATGGCTACACCTTC. Translating it yields CASSTTGTNYGYTF.

The J gene is TRBJ1-2, the V gene TRBV7-9; D unclear. Trimming took off 4 bases at V and 4 bases at J, with 7 bases between the two ends. This CDR3 has 12 residues. CDR1 SEHNR and CDR2 FQNEAQ come from the germline V gene (reference sequence). CDR3 in DNA: TGTGCCAGCAGCTCCAGTTTCTATGGCTACACCTTC. Translating it yields CASSSSFYGYTF.

This rearrangement joins TRBV5-4 to TRBJ1-5; 7 bases line up with TRBD1. CDR3 length equals 15 residues. Germline V gene lookup returns CDR1 SGHNT and CDR2 YYREEE (reference sequence). J lost 5 bases, V lost 0 bases, and 5 bases had no gene match. DNA of the CDR3: TGTGCCAGCAGCTTGGGACAGGGATCTGATCAGCCCCAGCATTTT. Its protein is CASSLGQGSDQPQHF. The full variable domain, its missing parts supplied by reference TRBV5-4 and TRBJ1-5, is ETGVTQSPTHLIKTRGQQVTLRCSSQSGHNTVSWYQQALGQGPQFIFQYYREEENGRGNFPPRFSGLQFPNYSSELNVNALELDDSALYLCASSLGQGSDQPQHFGDGTRLSIL.

The chain recombines TRBV3-1 (or the pseudogene TRBV3-2) with TRBJ2-5, with D possibly being TRBD1 (5 bases). The V and J ends lost 1 base and 4 bases respectively, with 10 bases between them. The germline V gene has CDR1 LGHDT and CDR2 YNNKEL (reference sequence). CDR3 length: 14 residues. As DNA, the CDR3 is TGTGCCAGCAGCCAAGGTGGTGGGGCAGAGACCCAGTACTTC. Protein product: CASSQGGGAETQYF.

This sequence joins TRBV9 and TRBJ2-5; the D gene is possibly TRBD2 (7 bases). The V end was cut by 0 bases, the J end by 4 bases, with 16 bases between. The CDR3 consists of 16 residues. CDR1 SGDLS and CDR2 YYNGEE come from the germline V gene. The CDR3 DNA follows: TGTGCCAGCAGCGTAGAAGGGACTGGGGGGGCAGAGACCCAGTACTTC. Translation: CASSVEGTGGAETQYF. The entire variable domain, with the rest obtained from reference TRBV9 and TRBJ2-5, is as follows: DSGVTQTPKHLITATGQRVTLRCSPRSGDLSVYWYQQSLDQGLQFLIQYYNGEERAKGNILERFSAQQFPDLHSELNLSSLELGDSALYFCASSVEGTGGAETQYFGPGTRLLVL.

A single count supports this clone. This rearrangement joins TRBV9 to TRBJ2-2; possibly TRBD1 for D (6 bases). Germline V gene sequence: CDR1 SGDLS, CDR2 YYNGEE. The CDR3 is made up of 13 amino acids. The ends were cut back, 0 bases at V and 7 bases at J, with 7 bases in the middle. This CDR3 is CASSVEGGGELFF. The CDR3 DNA reads as TGTGCCAGCAGCGTAGAAGGGGGCGGGGAGCTGTTTTTT.

The chain recombines TRBV6-4 with TRBJ2-3, with a weak D call TRBD2 (5 bases). V was clipped by 5 bases and J by 5 bases, with 17 bases between them. The CDR3 extends over 15 amino acids. CDR1 is MRHNA and CDR2 is SNTAGT in the germline V gene. CDR3 amino acids: CASSLSLANGDTQYF. CDR3 coding DNA: TGTGCCAGCAGTTTAAGTCTAGCAAATGGAGATACGCAGTATTTT.

The V call is TRBV5-1, the J call TRBJ2-7, with TRBD1 matching 7 bases. With 0 bases clipped from V and 2 bases from J, the junction kept 5 bases outside the gene matches. The CDR3 runs to 15 residues. Germline CDR1 reads SGHRS; CDR2 reads YFSETQ. The chain's CDR3 is CASSLVSQGAYEQYF. Written as DNA, the CDR3 is TGCGCCAGCAGCTTGGTAAGCCAGGGGGCCTACGAGCAGTACTTC.

This clone was observed a handful of times. The rearrangement joins TRBV14 to TRBJ1-1, with a possible D match to TRBD1 (5 bases). The CDR3 covers 14 residues. CDR1 is SGHDN, CDR2 FVKESK, per germline. V was trimmed by 0 bases and J by 4 bases, leaving 9 bases between them. The CDR3 DNA reads TGTGCCAGCAGCCAAGATTTAGACAGCACTGAAGCTTTCTTT. It encodes CASSQDLDSTEAFF.

CDR3 sequence reads: CASSLAGTSGLTGELFF. The CDR3 DNA is TGTGCCAGCAGTCTTGCCGGGACTAGCGGACTCACCGGGGAGCTGTTTTTT. The genes are TRBV9 and TRBJ2-2; 11 bases agree with TRBD2. The CDR3 spans 17 residues. Germline V gene sequence: CDR1 SGDLS, CDR2 YYNGEE. With 5 bases clipped from V and 4 bases from J, the junction kept 10 bases outside the gene matches.

The V gene is TRBV5-4, the J gene TRBJ2-7; 9 bases are shared with TRBD1. Trimming removed 3 bases from V and 4 bases from J; junction bases left unmatched: 8. Germline CDR1 reads SGHNT; CDR2 reads YYREEE (reference sequence). The CDR3 has 15 residues. This CDR3 is CASSSSGTGSYEQYF. The DNA for the CDR3 is TGTGCCAGCAGCTCCTCCGGGACAGGGAGTTACGAGCAGTACTTC.

This clone is a singleton in its sample. The chain employs TRBV5-1 and TRBJ2-3; 10 bases are shared with TRBD2. The CDR3 is 17 amino acids. Trimming at V came to 0 bases and at J to 5 bases, leaving 9 bases not matched to a gene. CDR1 is SGHRS and CDR2 is YFSETQ in the germline V gene. In nucleotides, the CDR3 is TGCGCCAGCAGCTTGGCCGGGCTAGCGGGAGCGGGAGATACGCAGTATTTT. This sequence encodes CASSLAGLAGAGDTQYF.

DNA of the CDR3: TGTGCCAGCAGTGAATTTATTGGGGCGGGAGAACGATATGAGCAGTTCTTC. Its translation is CASSEFIGAGERYEQFF. The V and J genes are TRBV6-1 and TRBJ2-1; 7 positions match TRBD2. Germline-derived CDR1 and CDR2 are MNHNS and SASEGT. This CDR3 region has 17 residues. J was trimmed by 8 bases and V by 2 bases; bases with no gene match: 15.

This sequence joins TRBV12-5 and TRBJ2-5; 8 nucleotides align to TRBD1. Per germline, CDR1 LGHNT and CDR2 FRNRAP. J lost 2 bases, V lost 6 bases, and 11 bases had no gene match. There are 16 residues in the CDR3. CDR3 DNA sequence: TGTGCTAGTGGACGCGGACAGGGACCCTCTCAAGAGACCCAGTACTTC. Protein sequence: CASGRGQGPSQETQYF.

The chain recombines TRBV2 with TRBJ2-3; TRBD2 matches 8 bases. With V trimmed by 5 bases and J by 7 bases, 11 bases remained unmatched. The germline CDR1 and CDR2 sequences are SNHLY and FYNNEI. This CDR3 has 15 amino acids. The chain's CDR3 is CASSFPEREWYTQYF. CDR3 coding DNA: TGTGCCAGCAGTTTCCCGGAGCGGGAGTGGTATACGCAGTATTTT. The full variable domain, with the rest looked up from reference TRBV2 and TRBJ2-3, is EPEVTQTPSHQVTQMGQEVILRCVPISNHLYFYWYRQILGQKVEFLVSFYNNEISEKSEIFDDQFSVERPDGSNFTLKIRSTKLEDSAMYFCASSFPEREWYTQYFGPGTRLTVL.

V and J are TRBV20-1 and TRBJ2-1; TRBD2 matches 7 bases. Germline trimming cut 3 bases from V and 4 bases from J; bases unmatched to any gene: 6. Germline V CDR1 and CDR2: DFQATT, SNEGSKA (reference sequence). The CDR3 contains 14 residues. The CDR3 nucleotides are TGCAGTGCTAGTCGGAGCGGGAATTACAATGAGCAGTTCTTC. Its protein product is CSASRSGNYNEQFF.

This sequence joins TRBV11-2 and TRBJ2-5, with D perhaps TRBD1 (7 bases). The CDR3 is made up of 15 amino acids. Deletions cut 1 base from V and 9 bases from J, with 18 bases between. Germline V lookup: CDR1 SGHAT, CDR2 FQNNGV. The CDR3 DNA reads as TGTGCCAGCAGCTTAGGCGCAGGGGGGTATGCGGCCCAGTACTTC. Amino acids: CASSLGAGGYAAQYF.